Listed below are T cell receptor beta chains from one sample, sequenced in a study of identifying expanded T cells in peripheral blood. Sequencing was performed with immunoSEQ multiplex PCR; in TCRdb, only in-frame clones are kept and a portion is missing. The repertoire holds about 52,000 clones, with roughly 82% as singletons. Sequences were obtained from blood. These receptors were obtained from a person between 18 and 69 years old in good health. Each CDR3 is given without its conserved first and last residue. A D gene is named only where the DNA matches it firmly. Expanded clones get a size class; other rows say once, few or many, or leave the size out.

v_call	cdr3_length	j_call	clone_size	d_call	cdr3_aa
TRBV7-7	13	TRBJ2-1	few	.	ASSLDSSTYNEQF
TRBV5-1	14	TRBJ2-3	.	TRBD2	ASSSDIAGPTDTQY
TRBV30	13	TRBJ2-2	once	TRBD1	AWSVLPGGHGELF
TRBV27	11	TRBJ1-2	.	.	ASSYRSFYGYT
TRBV30	10	TRBJ2-3	few	.	AWKRDTDTQY
TRBV7-2	13	TRBJ1-5	.	TRBD1	ASSLVGQSNQPQH
TRBV18	15	TRBJ2-1	few	.	ASSPRAIQSSYNEQF
TRBV11-2	13	TRBJ2-7	few	.	ASSQQRTASYEQY
TRBV6-1	13	TRBJ1-5	.	TRBD1	ASSVAGGSNQPQH
TRBV2	12	TRBJ2-1	.	.	ASSGPDLNNEQF
TRBV13	11	TRBJ2-1	.	.	ASSLQRGSEQF
TRBV7-9	13	TRBJ2-7	.	TRBD1	ASSLVDREDDEQY
TRBV2	11	TRBJ1-5	.	.	ASAEGRNQPQH
TRBV6-5	11	TRBJ1-1	.	.	ASKRRENTEAF
TRBV6-5	13	TRBJ1-5	once	.	ASSLDSNSNQPQH
TRBV19	13	TRBJ1-5	.	.	ASSMIGNRNQPQH
TRBV9	14	TRBJ1-1	.	TRBD1	ASRSHRTGVRTEAF
TRBV13	13	TRBJ1-2	.	.	ASSLYRQTNYGYT
TRBV7-8	11	TRBJ1-1	.	TRBD1	ASSKDRGLEAF
TRBV28	12	TRBJ1-1	.	TRBD1	ASSLSILRDRAF
TRBV9	12	TRBJ1-5	.	.	ASSVGGSNQPQH
TRBV18	12	TRBJ2-7	.	TRBD1	ASSPGTGGYEQC
TRBV5-6	14	TRBJ2-1	.	TRBD2	ASSSGGRVGYNEQF
TRBV7-9	12	TRBJ1-1	few	.	ASSLILSNTEAF
TRBV7-2	13	TRBJ2-7	.	TRBD2	ASSFLGGSYHEQY
TRBV6-4	13	TRBJ2-1	few	TRBD2	ASSLSSGGYNEQF
TRBV27	12	TRBJ2-1	.	.	ASSWGGRYNEQF
TRBV7-3	12	TRBJ2-1	.	TRBD1	ASSPGQSYNEQF
TRBV29-1	11	TRBJ2-5	.	.	SVEGVGSETQY
TRBV19	11	TRBJ2-5	few	.	ASSPGAEETQY
TRBV29-1	8	TRBJ2-1	.	.	SVGDNEQF
TRBV4-2	13	TRBJ1-3	.	TRBD1	ASSHDRDSGNTIY
TRBV15	12	TRBJ2-5	.	.	ATSRDSGQETQY
TRBV2	14	TRBJ2-1	.	.	ASTIWAGPTYNEQF
TRBV12-2	11	TRBJ1-5	.	.	ASRLGGAWPQH
TRBV6-1	11	TRBJ2-1	.	TRBD1	ASRNRGYNEQF
TRBV30	13	TRBJ2-3	few	.	AWSVGQGSTDTQY
TRBV7-6	14	TRBJ1-3	.	.	ASSARDPSSGNTIY
TRBV30	12	TRBJ2-3	.	.	AWSGVFGVDTQY
TRBV30	14	TRBJ1-5	.	TRBD1	AWNYGTGKIDQPQH
TRBV18	13	TRBJ2-1	.	TRBD2	ASSPTSGGYNEQF
TRBV6-5	13	TRBJ2-2	.	.	ASSARMEYTGELF
TRBV7-3	13	TRBJ2-3	.	TRBD2	ASSPSGGNLDTQY
TRBV14	11	TRBJ2-5	.	.	ASSRQIQETQY
TRBV7-2	14	TRBJ2-1	once	TRBD2	ASSFVQGLVHHEQF
TRBV4-2	13	TRBJ1-2	few	TRBD1	ASSRTGGPGHGYT
TRBV5-6	17	TRBJ2-4	.	TRBD1	ASSPGTGALSLAKNIQY
TRBV7-2	13	TRBJ1-1	.	TRBD1	ASSLGPGGYTEAF